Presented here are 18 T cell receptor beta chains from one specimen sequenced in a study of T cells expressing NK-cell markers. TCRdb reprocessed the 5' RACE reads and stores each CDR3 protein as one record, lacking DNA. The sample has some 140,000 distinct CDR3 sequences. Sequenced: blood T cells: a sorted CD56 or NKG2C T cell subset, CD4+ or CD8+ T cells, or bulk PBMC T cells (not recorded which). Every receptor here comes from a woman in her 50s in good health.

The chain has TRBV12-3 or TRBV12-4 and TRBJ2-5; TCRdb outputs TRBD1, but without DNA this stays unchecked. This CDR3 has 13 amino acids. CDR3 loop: CASRRGLGETQYF.

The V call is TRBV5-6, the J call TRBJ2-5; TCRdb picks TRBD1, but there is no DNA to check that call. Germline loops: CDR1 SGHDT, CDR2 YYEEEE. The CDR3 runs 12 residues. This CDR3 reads CASSSPGEDPYF.

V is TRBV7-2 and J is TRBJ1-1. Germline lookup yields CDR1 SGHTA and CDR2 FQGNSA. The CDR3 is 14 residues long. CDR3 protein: CASSLDGLNTEAFF.

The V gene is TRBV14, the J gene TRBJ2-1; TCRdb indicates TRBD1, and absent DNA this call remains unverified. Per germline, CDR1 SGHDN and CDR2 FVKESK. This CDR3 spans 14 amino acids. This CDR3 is CASSQVGRGNEQFF.

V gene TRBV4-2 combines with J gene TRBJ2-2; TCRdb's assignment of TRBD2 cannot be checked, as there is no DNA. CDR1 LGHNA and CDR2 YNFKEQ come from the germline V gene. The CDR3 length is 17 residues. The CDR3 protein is CASSPSLAGGYDGELFF.

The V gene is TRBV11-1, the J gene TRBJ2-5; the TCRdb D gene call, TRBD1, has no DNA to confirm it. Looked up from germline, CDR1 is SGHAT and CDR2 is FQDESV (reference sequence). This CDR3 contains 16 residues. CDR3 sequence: CASSLDTGQTQETQYF.

The CDR3 loop reads CASSHLPGQGTEAFF. V usage is TRBV4-1 and J usage is TRBJ1-1; TCRdb names TRBD1, which stays unverified in the absence of DNA. The germline gives CDR1 MGHRA, CDR2 YSYEKL. The CDR3 is 15 residues long.

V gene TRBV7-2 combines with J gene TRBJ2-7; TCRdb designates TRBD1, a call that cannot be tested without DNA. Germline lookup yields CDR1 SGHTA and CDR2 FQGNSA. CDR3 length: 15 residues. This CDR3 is CASSPETRGPYEQYF.

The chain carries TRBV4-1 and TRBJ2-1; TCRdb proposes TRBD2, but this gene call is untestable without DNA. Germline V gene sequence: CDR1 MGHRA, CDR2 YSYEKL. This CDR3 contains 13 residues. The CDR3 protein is CASSQLAGGLQFF.

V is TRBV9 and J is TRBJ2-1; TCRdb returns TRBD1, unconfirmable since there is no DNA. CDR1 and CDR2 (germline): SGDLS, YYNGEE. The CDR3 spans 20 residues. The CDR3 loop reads CASSVEQTGEGLSSYNEQFF.

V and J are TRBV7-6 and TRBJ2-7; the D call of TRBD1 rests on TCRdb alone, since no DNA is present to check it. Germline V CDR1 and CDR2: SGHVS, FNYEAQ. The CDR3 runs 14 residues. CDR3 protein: CASSLDRASYEQYF. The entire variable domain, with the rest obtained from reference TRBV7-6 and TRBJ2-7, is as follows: GAGVSQSPRYKVTKRGQDVALRCDPISGHVSLYWYRQALGQGPEFLTYFNYEAQQDKSGLPNDRFSAERPEGSISTLTIQRTEQRDSAMYRCASSLDRASYEQYFGPGTRLTVT.

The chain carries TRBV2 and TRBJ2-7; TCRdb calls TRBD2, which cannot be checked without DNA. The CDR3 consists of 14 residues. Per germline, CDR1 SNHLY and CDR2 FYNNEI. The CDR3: CASIVGLATDEQYF.

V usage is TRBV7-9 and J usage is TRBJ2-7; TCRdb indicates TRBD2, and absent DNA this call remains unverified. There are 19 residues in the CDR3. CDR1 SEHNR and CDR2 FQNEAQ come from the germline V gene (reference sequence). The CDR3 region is CASSPPTSGRAQVTYEQYF.

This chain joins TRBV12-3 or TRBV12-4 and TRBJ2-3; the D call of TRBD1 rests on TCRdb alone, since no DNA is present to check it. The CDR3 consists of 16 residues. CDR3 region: CASSFGKGIDWNTQYF.

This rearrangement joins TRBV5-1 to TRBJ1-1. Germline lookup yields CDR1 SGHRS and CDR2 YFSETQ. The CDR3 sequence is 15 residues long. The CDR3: CASSLASGLNTEAFF. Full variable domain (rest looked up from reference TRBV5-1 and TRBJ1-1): KAGVTQTPRYLIKTRGQQVTLSCSPISGHRSVSWYQQTPGQGLQFLFEYFSETQRNKGNFPGRFSGRQFSNSRSEMNVSTLELGDSALYLCASSLASGLNTEAFFGQGTRLTVV.

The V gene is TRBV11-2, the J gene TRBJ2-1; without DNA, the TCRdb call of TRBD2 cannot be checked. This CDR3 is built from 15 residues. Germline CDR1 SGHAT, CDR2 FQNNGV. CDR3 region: CASSLVLGLYNEQFF.

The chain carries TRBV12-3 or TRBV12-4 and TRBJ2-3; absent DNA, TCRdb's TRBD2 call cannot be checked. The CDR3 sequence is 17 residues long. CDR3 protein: CASSFRWGRAYTDTQYF.

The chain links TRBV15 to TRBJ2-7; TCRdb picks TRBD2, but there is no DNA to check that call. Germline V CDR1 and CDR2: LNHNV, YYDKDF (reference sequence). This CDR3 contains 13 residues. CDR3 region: CATAGGHTYEQYF. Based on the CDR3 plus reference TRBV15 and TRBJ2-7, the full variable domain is DAMVIQNPRYQVTQFGKPVTLSCSQTLNHNVMYWYQQKSSQAPKLLFHYYDKDFNNEADTPDNFQSRRPNTSFCFLDIRSPGLGDTAMYLCATAGGHTYEQYFGPGTRLTVT.